This entry lists 24 T cell receptor beta chains sequenced from one sample in a study of T-cell reconstitution after alpha-beta-depleted transplantation in children (dated by TCRdb to 2016 to 2017). The receptor library was made with PCR. TCRdb names Illumina HiSeq 2500 as the instrument used. Molecular barcoding was employed in the preparation of TCR libraries, with unique molecular identifiers being used to normalize TCRbeta repertoire quantification. Using fastp at Q25 and MiXCR, TCRdb reprocessed the public reads and kept productive beta chains. Identical CDR3 proteins give one entry, which carries the most common genes and DNA. The sample has 350,000 to 400,000 distinct CDR3 sequences on record, roughly 22% of them singletons. The top ten constitute around 4% of the sample. Source: PBMCs from the stem cell graft donor, taken from the stem cell graft. These receptors all come from a human donor who donated a stem cell graft to a child with acute myeloid leukemia.

This clonotype was seen a handful of times. V usage is TRBV12-3 or TRBV12-4 and J usage is TRBJ2-7, with 10 bases lining up with TRBD1. This CDR3 is 15 amino acids long. The V segment lost 5 bases and the J segment 5 bases; nucleotides outside the gene matches: 9. The CDR3 coding sequence is TGTGCCAGCAGTACCCGGGACAGGGGTCGCGACGAGCAGTACTTC. Encoded protein: CASSTRDRGRDEQYF.

This clonotype occurred a few times. The gene calls are TRBV10-3 and TRBJ2-3, with 10 bases that match TRBD2. The V and J ends lost 2 bases and 8 bases, in that order; junction bases with no gene match: 7. Germline V lookup: CDR1 ENHRY, CDR2 SYGVKD. This CDR3 contains 15 residues. The DNA for the CDR3 is TGTGCCATCAGTGAGGCCAGCGGGAGGGGTGGTACGCAGTATTTT. It codes for CAISEASGRGGTQYF.

This clonotype was picked up many times. J is TRBJ2-1 and V is TRBV20-1; the match to TRBD1 covers 10 bases. Looked up from germline, CDR1 is DFQATT and CDR2 is SNEGSKA (reference sequence). The CDR3 is 15 residues long. V lost 5 bases, J lost 5 bases, and 9 bases stayed unmatched. The CDR3 protein is CSAPLTGGLHNEQFF. CDR3 nucleotides: TGCAGTGCTCCCTTGACAGGGGGCTTGCACAATGAGCAGTTCTTC.

This clonotype occurred a few times. The chain has TRBV4-1 and TRBJ2-2; D ambiguous. V was pared by 1 base and J by 8 bases, with 5 bases between. The CDR3 totals 12 residues. Germline CDR1 is MGHRA and CDR2 is YSYEKL. This chain's CDR3 is CASSQVLGELFF. In DNA, the CDR3 is TGCGCCAGCAGCCAAGTCCTTGGGGAGCTGTTTTTT.

The CDR3 loop reads CASNPSGFHTDTQYF. The DNA for the CDR3 is TGCGCCAGCAACCCTAGCGGATTCCACACAGATACGCAGTATTTT. The chain carries TRBV5-1 and TRBJ2-3; 7 nucleotides agree with TRBD2. The CDR3 extends over 15 amino acids. V shed 6 bases and J 2 bases; nucleotides not matched to a gene: 9. Germline assignment: CDR1 SGHRS and CDR2 YFSETQ.

There are many counts of this clonotype. The chain joins TRBV12-3 or TRBV12-4 to TRBJ2-7; TRBD2 agrees at 7 bases. After removal of 10 bases from V and 5 bases from J, the junction contained 5 bases not matched to a gene. The CDR3 length is 11 residues. The CDR3: CATTGGDEQYF. Here the CDR3 DNA reads TGTGCCACCACTGGGGGGGACGAGCAGTACTTC.

The chain recombines TRBV5-5 with TRBJ2-1; 8 bases agree with TRBD1. The CDR3 totals 15 residues. Germline-derived CDR1 and CDR2 are SGHKS and YYEKEE (reference sequence). The ends lost 0 bases at V and 4 bases at J; junction bases unmatched: 3. This chain's CDR3 is CASSLGGTGYNEQFF. The CDR3 nucleotides read TGTGCCAGCAGCTTGGGCGGGACAGGTTACAATGAGCAGTTCTTC.

The genes are TRBV10-2 and TRBJ2-1; D possibly corresponds to TRBD2 (5 bases). The CDR3 runs 15 residues. Per the germline V gene, CDR1 is WSHSY and CDR2 is SAAADI. Deletions cut 8 bases from V and 4 bases from J, with 18 bases between. The CDR3 DNA follows: TGCGCCAGCCTCTCCGACTACCACTTATACAATGAGCAGTTCTTC. Translated, it gives CASLSDYHLYNEQFF.

The chain couples TRBV7-6 to TRBJ2-1; maybe TRBD1 (5 bases). The CDR3 runs 18 residues. With 5 bases removed from V and 7 bases from J, the gap between germline ends came to 27 bases. Germline assignment: CDR1 SGHVS and CDR2 FNYEAQ. CDR3: CASSKDFYRTNMRNEQFF. The CDR3 nucleotides read TGTGCCAGCAGCAAAGACTTTTACAGGACGAACATGAGGAATGAGCAGTTCTTC.

This clonotype occurred a few times. The J gene is TRBJ2-7, the V gene TRBV6-5; TRBD2 agrees at 12 bases. V lost 2 bases, J lost 4 bases, and 3 bases stayed unmatched. Germline-derived CDR1 and CDR2 are MNHEY and SVGAGI. CDR3 length equals 15 residues. The CDR3 DNA reads as TGTGCCAGCAGTTACCTGACTAGCGGGAGTTACGAGCAGTACTTC. It codes for CASSYLTSGSYEQYF.

The chain uses TRBV6-1 and TRBJ1-5; 8 bases map to TRBD1. The germline gives CDR1 MNHNS, CDR2 SASEGT. The CDR3 contains 14 residues. Trimming took 6 bases from V and 3 from J; bases not matched to a gene: 4. The CDR3 protein is CASRLTGDNQPQHF. The CDR3 region has the DNA TGTGCCAGCAGACTGACAGGGGACAATCAGCCCCAGCATTTT.

The table lists this clonotype with a few counts. The chain recombines TRBV12-3 or TRBV12-4 with TRBJ2-1; D might be TRBD1 (5 bases). V shed 10 bases and J shed 5 bases, with 21 bases lying between them. There are 15 residues in the CDR3. DNA for the CDR3: TGTGCCACCGCTCTTCAAGGGGCTTTCAACAATGAGCAGTTCTTC. Its protein is CATALQGAFNNEQFF.

This clonotype appeared a few times. This sequence joins TRBV20-1 and TRBJ2-7; either TRBD1 or TRBD2 may supply D (5 bases each). CDR3 size: 15 residues. CDR1 is DFQATT and CDR2 is SNEGSKA in the germline V gene (reference sequence). The V and J ends lost 0 bases and 4 bases respectively, with 16 bases between them. The DNA of the CDR3 is TGCAGTGCTAGAGAGCTACCGGGACGGATTTACGAGCAGTACTTC. It yields the protein CSARELPGRIYEQYF.

V and J are TRBV15 and TRBJ2-7; 7 bases align to TRBD2. V lost 2 bases, J lost 3 bases, and 4 bases stayed unmatched. CDR1 and CDR2 (germline): LNHNV, YYDKDF (reference sequence). The CDR3 length is 14 residues. CDR3 bases: TGTGCCACCAGCAGAACGGGGGGTGGCTACGAGCAGTACTTC. It is translated as CATSRTGGGYEQYF.

This clonotype was picked up a small number of times. The rearrangement joins TRBV28 to TRBJ2-1; D ambiguous. The V gene's germline CDR1 is MDHEN and CDR2 SYDVKM. V gave up 9 bases and J gave up 0 bases, with 3 bases separating them. This CDR3 has 11 amino acids. The DNA for the CDR3 is TGTGCCAGGGACTCCTACAATGAGCAGTTCTTC. Its translation: CARDSYNEQFF.

At least ten counts were recorded for this clonotype. The chain is built from TRBV20-1 and TRBJ2-5; 8 bases are a match to TRBD2. V dropped 6 bases and J dropped 1; count of bases not matched to a gene: 16. The CDR3 covers 17 residues. Germline loops: CDR1 DFQATT, CDR2 SNEGSKA (reference sequence). The CDR3 loop is CSARTREGLASQETQYF. The CDR3 nucleotides are TGCAGTGCCCGTACACGGGAGGGCCTGGCCTCCCAAGAGACCCAGTACTTC.

This clonotype was recorded a few times. The chain uses TRBV5-1 and TRBJ2-2; possibly TRBD1 for D (6 bases). This CDR3 is 17 amino acids long. Trimming took off 4 bases at V and 0 bases at J, with 16 bases between the two ends. Germline-derived CDR1 and CDR2 are SGHRS and YFSETQ. DNA for the CDR3: TGCGCCAGCAGCCGGGACAAACTCACCCCGAACACCGGGGAGCTGTTTTTT. This gives the protein CASSRDKLTPNTGELFF.

This clonotype was counted between two and nine times. The rearrangement joins TRBV4-2 to TRBJ2-3; D is unclear. CDR1 is LGHNA, CDR2 YNFKEQ, per germline. This CDR3 is built from 12 residues. Trimming removed 0 bases at V and 7 bases at J, with 5 bases between. The CDR3 sequence is CASSQDWNTQYF. Here the CDR3 DNA reads TGTGCCAGCAGCCAAGATTGGAATACGCAGTATTTT.

V usage is TRBV12-3 or TRBV12-4 and J usage is TRBJ2-4; D may be TRBD1 (5 bases). The CDR3 contains 13 residues. V was shortened by 3 bases and J by 8 bases, with 11 bases between the two germline ends. The CDR3 reads CASSFGRADIQYF. The CDR3 DNA reads TGTGCCAGCAGTTTTGGCAGGGCTGACATTCAGTACTTC.

V usage is TRBV2 and J usage is TRBJ2-3; the D is unclear. Trimming took off 4 bases at V and 6 bases at J, with 8 bases between the two ends. Germline V gene data show CDR1 as SNHLY and CDR2 as FYNNEI. The CDR3 consists of 12 residues. For the CDR3, the DNA is TGTGCCAGCAGTGGTCTAGTGGATACGCAGTATTTT. This encodes CASSGLVDTQYF.

This clonotype was seen repeatedly, ten times or more. The V gene is TRBV29-1, the J gene TRBJ1-1; TRBD1 might be the D (5 bases). Deletions cut 3 bases from V and 5 bases from J, with 10 bases between. CDR1 and CDR2 from the germline V gene are SQVTM and ANQGSEA. The CDR3 contains 12 residues. The CDR3 protein is CSVDGGVTEAFF. The CDR3 DNA is TGCAGCGTTGACGGGGGAGTGACTGAAGCTTTCTTT.

This clonotype was counted at least ten times. CDR3 protein: CSVVIEQETQYF. CDR3 sequence (DNA): TGCAGCGTTGTCATCGAACAAGAGACCCAGTACTTC. The J gene is TRBJ2-5, the V gene TRBV29-1; D not resolved. V lost 4 bases, J lost 2 bases, and 8 bases lay in between. The CDR3 extends over 12 amino acids. Germline values: CDR1 SQVTM, CDR2 ANQGSEA.

This clonotype was seen repeatedly, ten times or more. The chain joins TRBV10-3 to TRBJ1-2, with 7 bases lining up with TRBD1. This CDR3 contains 13 residues. J gave up 4 bases and V 4 bases, and 3 bases lay outside the gene matches. Germline V gene data show CDR1 as ENHRY and CDR2 as SYGVKD. The CDR3: CAISANRGYGYTF. CDR3 nucleotides: TGTGCCATCAGTGCGAACAGGGGCTATGGCTACACCTTC.

V usage is TRBV11-3 and J usage is TRBJ2-1, with 8 positions matching TRBD2. In germline, CDR1 is SGHNT, CDR2 YENEEA. Trimming removed 3 bases from V and 9 bases from J; junction bases left unmatched: 7. The CDR3 length is 14 residues. CDR3 in amino acids: CASSLRTSLLEQFF. CDR3 DNA: TGTGCCAGCAGCTTGAGGACTAGCCTACTTGAGCAGTTCTTC.